This section outlines one T cell receptor (beta chain) sequence together with its context. The CDR3 runs 14 residues. From germline, CDR1 is SGHDT and CDR2 YYEEEE. V was pared by 3 bases and J by 1 base, with 10 bases between. These data belong to a study of cytomegalovirus exposure and HLA in healthy donors. Study background: In a later analysis, it was reported that the 120 or so validation repertoires had been produced on the same platform as the 500 to 850 repertoires belonging to the first cohort.

Clones were sequenced by immunoSEQ multiplex PCR, and TCRdb holds only the in-frame ones, with some missing. The table shows roughly 100,000 clones, with around 96% occurring only once. The chain combines TRBV5-6 with TRBJ1-1; D remains ambiguous. Sequencing used PBMCs. This receptor was obtained from a woman younger than 30 in good health and CMV-seronegative. CDR3 residues: CASSSFTSNTEAFF. The CDR3 DNA reads as TGTGCCAGCAGCTCCTTCACTTCGAACACTGAAGCTTTCTTT.